The clone carrying this T cell receptor beta chain ranks as medium-sized. TCRdb's table, derived via immunoSEQ multiplex PCR, lists solely in-frame clones and lacks some. The sample lists about 64,000 clones, about 88% occurring once. This sample is part of a study of OX40 agonist ivuxolimab in advanced cancers. The starting material was CD4+ or CD8+ T cells sorted from blood, obtained in a trial of the OX40 agonist ivuxolimab. The clonotype originates from an adult with an advanced solid tumor such as melanoma, head and neck, liver or kidney cancer.

The DNA of the CDR3 is TGTGCCAGCAGCTTACAAAACTATGGCTACACCTTC. Translating it yields CASSLQNYGYTF. The chain joins TRBV7-2 to TRBJ1-2; D gene uncertain. The V gene lost 2 bases and the J gene lost 2 bases, with 3 bases spanning the gap. The CDR3 is made up of 12 amino acids. Germline V CDR1 and CDR2: SGHTA, FQGNSA. Based on the CDR3 plus reference TRBV7-2 and TRBJ1-2, the full variable domain is GAGVSQSPSNKVTEKGKDVELRCDPISGHTALYWYRQSLGQGLEFLIYFQGNSAPDKSGLPSDRFSAERTGGSVSTLTIQRTQQEDSAVYLCASSLQNYGYTFGSGTRLTVV.